Listed below are T cell receptor beta chains from one sample, sequenced in a study of blood T cell repertoires in COVID-19. Libraries were prepared by immunoSEQ multiplex PCR; TCRdb keeps only in-frame clonotypes and omits some of them. The sample contains around 180,000 clones, nearly 85% of which appear only once. The sample was peripheral blood. These receptors were taken from a young woman with acute or convalescent COVID-19. Each CDR3 is given without its conserved first and last residue. D genes are given only for firm matches.

v_gene | d_gene | CDR3aa
TRBV19 | TRBD1 | ASSITGTGVGNIQY
TRBV11-3 | . | ASRRGIEETQY
TRBV24-1 | . | ATSDNSLGGNTEAF
TRBV9 | TRBD1 | ASSQGTGPGETQY
TRBV6-1 | . | ASSGRYGNSPLH
TRBV27 | TRBD2 | ASSASSGGAREQF
TRBV11-2 | TRBD2 | ASSYLGSGGRTQY
TRBV14 | . | ASSQDQRLQANTEAF
TRBV4-2 | . | ASSQESRGSPLH
TRBV3-1/TRBV3-2 | TRBD1 | ASSQPRDRGGNEQF
TRBV7-8 | TRBD2 | ASSRPTSGTGNEQF
TRBV2 | TRBD1 | ASTLEGQVTNYGYT
TRBV6-6 | TRBD1 | ASDRGQNTGELF
TRBV2 | . | ASSGVETVIAGYT
TRBV7-9 | TRBD1 | ASSNDRGHSGEQY
TRBV5-4 | TRBD1 | ASSRTGQGASSPLH
TRBV12-5 | TRBD2 | ASGLGLAGGNITLF
TRBV29-1 | TRBD1 | SVVPHTPTGITEAF
TRBV18 | . | ASSPPAGTDTQY
TRBV7-2 | . | ASSPRKRQGAGELF
TRBV11-2 | TRBD1 | ASSVDRGDTEAF
TRBV27 | TRBD1 | ASSLRGQGAF
TRBV9 | . | ASSSRGRVGEKLF
TRBV28 | . | ASNDARHVLDEQF
TRBV6-6 | . | ASSSPDRNYGYT
TRBV7-9 | . | ASSSAYEQY
TRBV7-9 | . | ASSLSPYEQY
TRBV5-4 | TRBD1 | ASSRGTGGFNTQY
TRBV6-2/TRBV6-3 | TRBD1 | ASSSLPGQGLRGANVLT
TRBV29-1 | . | SVVSTQDYGYT
TRBV28 | TRBD2 | ASSLDMNRLAGSTDTQY